This T cell receptor (beta chain) was found in a study of T-cell reconstitution after alpha-beta-depleted transplantation in children. Construction of the TCRbeta library involved unique molecular identifiers. TCRdb recomputed calls from the PCR reads with MiXCR, one row per CDR3 protein. The sample has 120,000 to 150,000 distinct CDR3 sequences; 8.8% are singletons. This clonotype was picked up many times. This CDR3 region has 16 residues. After removal of 6 bases from V and 4 bases from J, the junction contained 15 bases not matched to a gene. This receptor was taken from a female patient aged 2 to 10 who had a stem cell transplant for congenital amegakaryocytic thrombocytopenia, so the T cells may come from the graft donor. The sequencing used PBMCs, mostly from graft donor cells, collected 180 days after TCRalphabeta/CD19-depleted stem cell transplant. V and J are TRBV12-3 or TRBV12-4 and TRBJ2-7; TRBD1 matches at 7 bases. CDR3 nucleotide sequence: TGTGCCAGCAGAAGACAGGGAGAGGGGTATGGATACGAGCAGTACTTC. This codes for CASRRQGEGYGYEQYF.